This T cell receptor beta chain stems from a study of shared clonotypes between healthy human individuals. The overall study: Three plates were used per donor for CD4 naive, three for CD4 memory, two for CD8 naive and one for CD8 memory. Whole-study findings and limits: Sorted-subset sequencing was shown by rarefaction to be incomplete despite large depth. Collection of samples was limited to blood; tissue repertoires likely differ.

The CDR3 extends over 13 amino acids. Germline V gene sequence: CDR1 SQVTM, CDR2 ANQGSEA. The V gene lost 4 bases and the J gene lost 2 bases, with 9 bases spanning the gap. Sequenced by immunoSEQ multiplex PCR; TCRdb stores in-frame clones only, minus some. The sample includes millions of clones, more than 80% of them seen just once. Points on this clone: Its target is not known. The sample carries other DNA sequences with the same CDR3.

Sequenced material: naive CD4+ T cells sorted from blood. The subset was: CD45RA+ positively selected. The origin of this receptor is a man between 18 and 35 years old in good health. The chain is built from TRBV29-1 and TRBJ1-5; maybe TRBD1 (5 bases). CDR3: CSVVTGGNQPQHF. DNA for the CDR3: TGCAGCGTTGTGACGGGGGGCAATCAGCCCCAGCATTTT.